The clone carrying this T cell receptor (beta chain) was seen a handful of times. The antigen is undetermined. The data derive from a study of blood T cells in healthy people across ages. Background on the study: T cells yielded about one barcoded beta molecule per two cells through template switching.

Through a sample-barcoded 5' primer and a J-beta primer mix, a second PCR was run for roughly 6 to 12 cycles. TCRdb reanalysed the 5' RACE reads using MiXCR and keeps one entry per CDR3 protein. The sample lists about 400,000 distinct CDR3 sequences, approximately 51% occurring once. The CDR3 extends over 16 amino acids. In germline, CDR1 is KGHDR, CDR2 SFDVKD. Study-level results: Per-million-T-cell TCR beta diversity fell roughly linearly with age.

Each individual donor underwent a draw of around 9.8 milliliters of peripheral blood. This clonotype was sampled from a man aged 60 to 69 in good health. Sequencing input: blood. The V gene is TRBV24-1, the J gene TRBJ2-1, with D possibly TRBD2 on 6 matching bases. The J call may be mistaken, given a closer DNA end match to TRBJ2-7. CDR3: CATSDLSGDSYNEQYF. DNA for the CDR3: TGTGCCACCAGTGATTTGTCGGGGGATTCCTACAATGAGCAGTACTTC.